One sample yielded the 27 T cell receptor beta chains listed below, sequenced in a study of blood T cell repertoires in COVID-19. The data were produced by immunoSEQ multiplex PCR, yet TCRdb's version contains in-frame clones alone and is incomplete. Among roughly 160,000 clones, about 80% were seen once, and the ten largest hold roughly 19%. The sequencing input was PBMCs or T cells enriched from blood (not recorded which). Receptors were obtained from a woman in her 70s in a cohort exposed to, infected with or recovered from COVID-19 (not recorded which).

The chain uses TRBV2 and TRBJ1-1; no firm D call. The germline V gene has CDR1 SNHLY and CDR2 FYNNEI. Trimming took 11 bases from V and 0 from J, leaving 16 bases between them. CDR3 length: 14 residues. The CDR3 spells CAANEGIMNTEAFF. The CDR3 coding sequence is TGTGCCGCAAACGAGGGAATCATGAACACTGAAGCTTTCTTT.

The chain uses TRBV19 and TRBJ1-2; no reliable D call. Germline lookup yields CDR1 LNHDA and CDR2 SQIVND (reference sequence). Trimming left V 3 bases short and J 3 bases short, with 11 bases between. This CDR3 comprises 14 residues. The CDR3 DNA is TGTGCCAGTAGTATTGGGGAGGGCGACTATGGCTACACCTTC. Translating it yields CASSIGEGDYGYTF.

The chain employs TRBV2 and TRBJ1-5; 8 bases line up with TRBD1. V was pared by 4 bases and J by 5 bases, with 13 bases of the junction left unmatched. CDR3 length equals 17 residues. Germline loops: CDR1 SNHLY, CDR2 FYNNEI. The CDR3 region is CASSGTGGPPRDQPQHF. The CDR3 DNA reads as TGTGCCAGCAGTGGAACAGGGGGTCCCCCCCGGGATCAGCCCCAGCATTTT. The variable domain in full, completed from reference TRBV2 and TRBJ1-5, reads EPEVTQTPSHQVTQMGQEVILRCVPISNHLYFYWYRQILGQKVEFLVSFYNNEISEKSEIFDDQFSVERPDGSNFTLKIRSTKLEDSAMYFCASSGTGGPPRDQPQHFGDGTRLSIL.

This clone turned up a few times. CDR3: CASSVGLAGAYTDTQYF. DNA for the CDR3: TGTGCCAGCAGCGTAGGACTAGCGGGAGCCTACACAGATACGCAGTATTTT. The chain recombines TRBV9 with TRBJ2-3; 12 positions match TRBD2. V trimming: 0 bases; J trimming: 2 bases; junction bases outside the gene matches: 4. The CDR3 loop spans 17 amino acids. Germline-derived CDR1 and CDR2 are SGDLS and YYNGEE.

This chain links TRBV2 with TRBJ2-1; D gene unclear. Germline V gene sequence: CDR1 SNHLY, CDR2 FYNNEI. CDR3 length equals 15 residues. V lost 4 bases and J 0 bases, leaving 10 bases between the germline ends. CDR3 sequence: CASSVRVSSYNEQFF. CDR3 in DNA: TGTGCCAGCAGTGTTCGAGTGAGCTCCTACAATGAGCAGTTCTTC.

The V and J genes are TRBV4-3 and TRBJ2-7, with 8 bases that match TRBD2. This CDR3 spans 19 amino acids. Germline values: CDR1 LGHNA, CDR2 YSLEER. The trim removed 0 bases at V and 1 base at J, leaving 14 bases unmatched. The CDR3 spells CASSQDFPPGGASSYEQYF. The CDR3 region has the DNA TGCGCCAGCAGCCAAGATTTCCCCCCGGGGGGGGCCTCTTCCTACGAGCAGTACTTC.

The chain uses TRBV29-1 and TRBJ2-1; TRBD1 matches 12 bases. Germline CDR1 reads SQVTM; CDR2 reads ANQGSEA. Trimming took 5 bases from V and 8 from J; bases not matched to a gene: 13. The CDR3 covers 16 residues. CDR3 residues: CSVTGRGTGGGYEQFF. Written as DNA, the CDR3 is TGCAGCGTTACGGGTAGAGGGACAGGGGGCGGCTATGAGCAGTTCTTC.

This clone was detected a few times. The chain couples TRBV19 to TRBJ1-2; D unresolved. V shed 6 bases and J shed 7 bases, with 15 bases lying between them. In germline, CDR1 is LNHDA, CDR2 SQIVND (reference sequence). The CDR3 runs to 13 residues. For the CDR3, the DNA is TGTGCCAGTAGCCTCCCTCAGGTTGGTGGCTACACCTTC. Its translation is CASSLPQVGGYTF.

This sequence joins TRBV5-1 and TRBJ2-6; 7 bases fit TRBD1. Trimming removed 8 bases from V and 4 bases from J; junction bases left unmatched: 9. The CDR3 loop spans 15 amino acids. Germline-derived CDR1 and CDR2 are SGHRS and YFSETQ. CDR3 sequence reads: CASCPTGQGANVLTF. Written as DNA, the CDR3 is TGCGCCAGTTGCCCGACAGGGCAAGGGGCCAACGTCCTGACTTTC.

The chain recombines TRBV29-1 with TRBJ2-3; TRBD2 aligns across 8 bases. Per the germline V gene, CDR1 is SQVTM and CDR2 is ANQGSEA. The trim removed 4 bases at V and 4 bases at J, leaving 4 bases unmatched. The CDR3 runs to 13 residues. The CDR3 DNA is TGCAGCGTTGGGGCGGGGGGATCAGATACGCAGTATTTT. It yields the protein CSVGAGGSDTQYF.

The DNA for the CDR3 is TGTGCCAGCAGTGATGGTACTAGCGGGAGCACAGATACGCAGTATTTT. This translates into CASSDGTSGSTDTQYF. The V call is TRBV2, the J call TRBJ2-3, with 9 bases matching TRBD2. The V gene's germline CDR1 is SNHLY and CDR2 FYNNEI. The CDR3 runs 16 residues. V trimming: 3 bases; J trimming: 0 bases; junction bases outside the gene matches: 4.

The V call is TRBV13, the J call TRBJ2-5; 7 bases map to TRBD2. With V trimmed by 5 bases and J by 4 bases, 7 bases remained unmatched. Germline V gene data show CDR1 as PRHDT and CDR2 as FYEKMQ (reference sequence). This CDR3 region has 14 residues. The CDR3 coding sequence is TGTGCCAGCAGCCTTACGGGGGGAGTAGAGACCCAGTACTTC. It is translated as CASSLTGGVETQYF.

The rearrangement uses TRBV18 and TRBJ2-2; TRBD1 aligns across 7 bases. Germline lookup yields CDR1 KGHSH and CDR2 LQKENI. CDR3 length: 16 amino acids. The V segment lost 3 bases and the J segment 4 bases; nucleotides outside the gene matches: 8. The CDR3: CASSPNRQGTTGELFF. The DNA of the CDR3 is TGTGCCAGCTCACCTAACCGACAGGGTACCACCGGGGAGCTGTTTTTT. The whole variable domain, filled in from reference TRBV18 and TRBJ2-2, reads NAGVMQNPRHLVRRRGQEARLRCSPMKGHSHVYWYRQLPEEGLKFMVYLQKENIIDESGMPKERFSAEFPKEGPSILRIQQVVRGDSAAYFCASSPNRQGTTGELFFGEGSRLTVL.

This clone has a handful of counts. V and J are TRBV4-1 and TRBJ1-3; the D is unclear. With 4 bases removed from V and 0 bases from J, the gap between germline ends came to 13 bases. The CDR3 is 16 amino acids. CDR1 and CDR2 (germline): MGHRA, YSYEKL. The CDR3 region is CASSLREMSSGNTIYF. For the CDR3, the DNA is TGCGCCAGCAGCCTACGTGAGATGAGCTCTGGAAACACCATATATTTT.

V gene TRBV5-4 combines with J gene TRBJ2-1; 8 positions agree with TRBD2. Per the germline V gene, CDR1 is SGHNT and CDR2 is YYREEE (reference sequence). The CDR3 consists of 15 residues. J gave up 5 bases and V 0 bases, and 4 bases lay outside the gene matches. The CDR3 nucleotides read TGTGCCAGCAGCTTGGTACTAGCGGCGCACAATGAGCAGTTCTTC. Translated: CASSLVLAAHNEQFF.

This clone was counted once. J is TRBJ2-7 and V is TRBV27; a possible D gene is TRBD2 (6 bases). Germline CDR1 and CDR2: MNHEY and SMNVEV (reference sequence). The CDR3 is 13 amino acids. The CDR3 loop is CSVGGLSAYEQYF. CDR3 coding DNA: TGTTCTGTCGGGGGACTCTCGGCCTACGAGCAGTACTTC.

The chain joins TRBV5-4 to TRBJ1-4; TRBD1 matches at 10 bases. From germline, CDR1 is SGHNT and CDR2 YYREEE (reference sequence). The V segment lost 4 bases and the J segment 5 bases; nucleotides outside the gene matches: 5. The CDR3 has 15 amino acids. The DNA of the CDR3 is TGTGCCAGCAGCCTAGACAGGGGGCGGAATGAAAAACTGTTTTTT. Translated: CASSLDRGRNEKLFF.

The V call is TRBV29-1, the J call TRBJ2-1, with 9 positions matching TRBD2. The CDR3 spans 14 residues. Germline loops: CDR1 SQVTM, CDR2 ANQGSEA. The V and J ends lost 7 bases and 6 bases, in that order; junction bases with no gene match: 10. The CDR3 nucleotides read TGCAGCGGTACGACTAGCGGCCCCTCCAATGAGCAGTTCTTC. This codes for CSGTTSGPSNEQFF.

V and J are TRBV27 and TRBJ1-5; the match to TRBD1 covers 8 bases. The CDR3 has 15 residues. Germline V CDR1 and CDR2: MNHEY, SMNVEV (reference sequence). V lost 2 bases and J lost 6; bases outside the gene matches: 6. This CDR3 is CASSLAPGGGQPQHF. The CDR3 nucleotides are TGTGCCAGCAGTTTAGCGCCAGGGGGCGGTCAGCCCCAGCATTTT.

The chain couples TRBV9 to TRBJ2-5; 7 nucleotides align to TRBD2. The CDR3 extends over 13 amino acids. Germline-derived CDR1 and CDR2 are SGDLS and YYNGEE. After removal of 2 bases from V and 5 bases from J, the junction contained 3 bases not matched to a gene. As DNA, the CDR3 is TGTGCCAGCAGCGTTAGCGGGTGGGAGACCCAGTACTTC. The encoded protein is CASSVSGWETQYF. The full variable domain, in which reference TRBV9 and TRBJ2-5 provide the parts outside the CDR3, is DSGVTQTPKHLITATGQRVTLRCSPRSGDLSVYWYQQSLDQGLQFLIQYYNGEERAKGNILERFSAQQFPDLHSELNLSSLELGDSALYFCASSVSGWETQYFGPGTRLLVL.

The chain carries TRBV16 and TRBJ1-1, with D hard to call. Trimming removed 0 bases at V and 4 bases at J, with 9 bases between. The CDR3 has 14 residues. Germline CDR1 is KGHSY and CDR2 is FQNENV. The CDR3 loop is CASSQSRRGTEAFF. The CDR3 bases are TGTGCCAGCAGCCAATCCCGTAGAGGCACTGAAGCTTTCTTT.

The V gene is TRBV7-2, the J gene TRBJ2-1, with 8 bases matching TRBD2. CDR1 and CDR2 from the germline V gene are SGHTA and FQGNSA. J gave up 6 bases and V 3 bases, and 4 bases lay outside the gene matches. The CDR3 has 14 amino acids. The CDR3 DNA sequence: TGTGCCAGCAGCTTCTCGGGAGGGGGCAATGAGCAGTTCTTC. It yields the protein CASSFSGGGNEQFF.

The chain recombines TRBV28 with TRBJ2-7, with 8 bases aligning to TRBD1. Germline values: CDR1 MDHEN, CDR2 SYDVKM. V lost 6 bases, J lost 2 bases, and 9 bases stayed unmatched. The CDR3 is 15 residues long. Here the CDR3 DNA reads TGTGCCAGCAGGTTACAGGGGGGTTGGACCTACGAGCAGTACTTC. Encoded protein: CASRLQGGWTYEQYF.

The CDR3 DNA reads TGCGCCAGCAGCTTGTTCGGACAGGGCCCCGATACGCAGTATTTT. This translates into CASSLFGQGPDTQYF. The chain joins TRBV5-1 to TRBJ2-3, with 8 bases identical to TRBD1. The germline V gene has CDR1 SGHRS and CDR2 YFSETQ. V lost 1 base and J lost 6; bases outside the gene matches: 7. This CDR3 is built from 15 residues.

The gene calls are TRBV18 and TRBJ2-1; 8 bases are a match to TRBD2. Germline CDR1 is KGHSH and CDR2 is LQKENI. The CDR3 loop spans 16 amino acids. J gave up 8 bases and V 0 bases, and 9 bases lay outside the gene matches. The CDR3 here is CASSPPGLGVYDEQFF. As DNA, the CDR3 is TGTGCCAGCTCACCACCGGGACTAGGGGTTTACGATGAGCAGTTCTTC.

This clone has a count of ten or more. The genes are TRBV7-8 and TRBJ2-7, with D tentatively TRBD2 (6 bases). The V gene lost 2 bases and the J gene lost 10 bases, with 18 bases spanning the gap. The CDR3 is 14 amino acids. Germline V gene lookup returns CDR1 SGHVS and CDR2 FQNEAQ. CDR3 bases: TGTGCCAGCAGCTTATCGAGCTGGCAGGGAGGACAGTACTTC. Its translation is CASSLSSWQGGQYF.

The chain joins TRBV19 to TRBJ2-3, with 10 bases fitting TRBD2. The CDR3 extends over 14 amino acids. Trimming cost V 5 bases and J 4 bases; bases outside gene matches: 3. Germline CDR1 and CDR2: LNHDA and SQIVND (reference sequence). The DNA for the CDR3 is TGTGCCAGTAGTGCTAGCGGGAGTTCAGATACGCAGTATTTT. It yields the protein CASSASGSSDTQYF.